The 2 T cell receptor beta chains reported below all come from one sample, sequenced in a study of control samples from healthy donors and cancer patients. Here immunoSEQ multiplex PCR was the method, and the copy in TCRdb shows in-frame clones only, minus some. The sample yields under 150,000 clones, roughly 91% seen once. The specimen was blood. These receptor sequences come from a woman aged 65 to 85 in good health.

The chain recombines TRBV19 with TRBJ2-1; 10 nucleotides match TRBD1. CDR1 is LNHDA, CDR2 SQIVND, per germline (reference sequence). The CDR3 spans 16 residues. The V and J ends lost 2 bases and 6 bases, in that order; junction bases with no gene match: 7. The CDR3 DNA reads TGTGCCAGTAGTATACGGCCCAGGACAGGGGGCAATGAGCAGTTCTTC. Translated, it gives CASSIRPRTGGNEQFF.

This clone was observed a few times. The V gene is TRBV5-8, the J gene TRBJ2-2; 9 bases map to TRBD1. Germline trimming cut 4 bases from V and 4 bases from J; bases unmatched to any gene: 5. The germline V gene encodes CDR1 SGHTS and CDR2 YDEGEE. This CDR3 has 15 residues. As DNA, the CDR3 is TGTGCCAGCAGCGAGGGACAGGGAGTCACCGGGGAGCTGTTTTTT. This codes for CASSEGQGVTGELFF.